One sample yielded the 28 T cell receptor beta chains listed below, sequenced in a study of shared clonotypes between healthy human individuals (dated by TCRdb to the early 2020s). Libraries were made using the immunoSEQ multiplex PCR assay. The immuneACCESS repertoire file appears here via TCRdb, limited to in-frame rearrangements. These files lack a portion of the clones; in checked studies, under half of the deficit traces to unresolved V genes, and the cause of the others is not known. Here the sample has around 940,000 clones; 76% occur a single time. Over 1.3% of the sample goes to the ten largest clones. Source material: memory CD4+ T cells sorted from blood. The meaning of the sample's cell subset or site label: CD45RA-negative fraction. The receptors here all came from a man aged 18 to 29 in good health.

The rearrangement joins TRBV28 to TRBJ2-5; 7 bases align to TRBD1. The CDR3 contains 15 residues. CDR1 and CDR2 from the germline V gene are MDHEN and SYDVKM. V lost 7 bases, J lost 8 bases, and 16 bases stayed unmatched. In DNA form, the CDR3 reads TGTGCCAGCACCCCGTACAGACAGGGTGGGTCAACCCAGTACTTC. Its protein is CASTPYRQGGSTQYF.

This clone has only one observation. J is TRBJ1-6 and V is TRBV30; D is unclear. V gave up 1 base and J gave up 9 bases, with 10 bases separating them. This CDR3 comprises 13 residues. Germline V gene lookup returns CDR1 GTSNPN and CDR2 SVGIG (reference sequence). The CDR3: CAWSDSGGSPLHF. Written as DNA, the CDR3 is TGTGCCTGGAGTGACTCGGGAGGTTCACCCCTCCACTTT.

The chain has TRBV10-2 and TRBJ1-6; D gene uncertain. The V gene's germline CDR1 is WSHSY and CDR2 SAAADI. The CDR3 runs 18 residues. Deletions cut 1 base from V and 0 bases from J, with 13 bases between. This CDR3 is CASSELFDLSSYNSPLHF. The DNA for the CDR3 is TGCGCCAGCAGTGAGTTGTTTGACCTAAGCTCCTATAATTCACCCCTCCACTTT.

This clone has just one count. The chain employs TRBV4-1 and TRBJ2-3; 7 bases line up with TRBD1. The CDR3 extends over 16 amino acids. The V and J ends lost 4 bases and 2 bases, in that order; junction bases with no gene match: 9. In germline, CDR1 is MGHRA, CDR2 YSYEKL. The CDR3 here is CASSRAGQAVTDTQYF. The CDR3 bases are TGCGCCAGCAGCCGGGCCGGACAGGCGGTCACAGATACGCAGTATTTT.

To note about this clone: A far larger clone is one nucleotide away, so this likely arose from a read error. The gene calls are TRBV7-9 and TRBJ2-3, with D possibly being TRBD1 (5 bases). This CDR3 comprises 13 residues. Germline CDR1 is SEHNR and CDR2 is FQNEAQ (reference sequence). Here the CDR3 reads CAGRPTVTDTQYF. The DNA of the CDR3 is TGTGCCGGCAGGCCGACAGTTACAGATACGCAGTATTTT.

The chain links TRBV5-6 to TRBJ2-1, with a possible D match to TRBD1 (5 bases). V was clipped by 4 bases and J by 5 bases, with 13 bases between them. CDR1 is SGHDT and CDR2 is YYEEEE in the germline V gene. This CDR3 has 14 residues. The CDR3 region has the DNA TGTGCCAGCAGCCCGGACACGGCCAACAATGAGCAGTTCTTC. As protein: CASSPDTANNEQFF.

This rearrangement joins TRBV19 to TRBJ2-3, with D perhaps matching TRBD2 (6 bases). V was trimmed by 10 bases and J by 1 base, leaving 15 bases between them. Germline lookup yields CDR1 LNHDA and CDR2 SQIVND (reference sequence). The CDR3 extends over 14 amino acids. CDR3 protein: CATAWRGGTDTQYF. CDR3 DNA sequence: TGTGCCACCGCTTGGCGGGGTGGCACAGATACGCAGTATTTT.

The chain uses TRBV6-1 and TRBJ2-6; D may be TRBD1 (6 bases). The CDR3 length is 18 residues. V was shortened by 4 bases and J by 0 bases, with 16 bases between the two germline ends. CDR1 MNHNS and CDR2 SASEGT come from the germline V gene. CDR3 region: CASSGGQLSSSGANVLTF. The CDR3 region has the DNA TGTGCCAGCAGTGGTGGACAGCTTTCTAGCTCTGGGGCCAACGTCCTGACTTTC.

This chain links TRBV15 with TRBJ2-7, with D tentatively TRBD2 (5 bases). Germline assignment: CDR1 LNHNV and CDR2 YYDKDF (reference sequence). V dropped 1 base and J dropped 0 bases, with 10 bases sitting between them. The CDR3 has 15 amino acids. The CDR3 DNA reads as TGTGCCACCAGCAGAGGAGAGGGTTCCTCCTACGAGCAGTACTTC. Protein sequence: CATSRGEGSSYEQYF.

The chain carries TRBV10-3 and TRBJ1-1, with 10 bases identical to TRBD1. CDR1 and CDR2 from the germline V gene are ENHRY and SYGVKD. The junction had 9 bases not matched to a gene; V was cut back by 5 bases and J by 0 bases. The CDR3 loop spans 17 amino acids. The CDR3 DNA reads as TGTGCCATCAGTTTGGACAGGGGGGATCTCATGAACACTGAAGCTTTCTTT. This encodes CAISLDRGDLMNTEAFF.

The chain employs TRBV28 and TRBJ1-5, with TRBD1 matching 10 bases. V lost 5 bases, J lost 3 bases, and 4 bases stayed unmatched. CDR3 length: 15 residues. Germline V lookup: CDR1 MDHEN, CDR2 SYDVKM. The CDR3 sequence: CASSGGTGVNQPQHF. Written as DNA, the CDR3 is TGTGCCAGCAGTGGGGGGACAGGGGTCAATCAGCCCCAGCATTTT.

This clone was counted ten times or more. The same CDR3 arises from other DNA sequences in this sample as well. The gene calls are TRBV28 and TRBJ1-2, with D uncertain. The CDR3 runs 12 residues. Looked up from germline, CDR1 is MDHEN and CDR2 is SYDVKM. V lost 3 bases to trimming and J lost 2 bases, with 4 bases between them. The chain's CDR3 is CASSLGNYGYTF. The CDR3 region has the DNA TGTGCCAGCAGTTTGGGGAACTATGGCTACACCTTC.

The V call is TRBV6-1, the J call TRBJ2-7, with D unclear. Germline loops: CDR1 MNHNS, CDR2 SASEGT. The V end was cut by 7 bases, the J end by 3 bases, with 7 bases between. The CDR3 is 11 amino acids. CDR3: CASKVNYEQYF. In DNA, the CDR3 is TGTGCCAGCAAGGTAAACTACGAGCAGTACTTC.

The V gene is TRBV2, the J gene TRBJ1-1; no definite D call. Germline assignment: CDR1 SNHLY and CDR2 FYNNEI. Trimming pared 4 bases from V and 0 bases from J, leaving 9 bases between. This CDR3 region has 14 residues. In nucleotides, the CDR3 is TGTGCCAGCAGTGCGGGCACCCTGAACACTGAAGCTTTCTTT. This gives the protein CASSAGTLNTEAFF.

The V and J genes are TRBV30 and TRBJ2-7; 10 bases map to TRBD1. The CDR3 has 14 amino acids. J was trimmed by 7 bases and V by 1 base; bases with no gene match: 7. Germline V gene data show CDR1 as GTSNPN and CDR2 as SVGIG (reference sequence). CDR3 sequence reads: CAWSGDGQGGEQYF. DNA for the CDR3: TGTGCCTGGAGTGGAGACGGACAGGGGGGGGAGCAGTACTTC.

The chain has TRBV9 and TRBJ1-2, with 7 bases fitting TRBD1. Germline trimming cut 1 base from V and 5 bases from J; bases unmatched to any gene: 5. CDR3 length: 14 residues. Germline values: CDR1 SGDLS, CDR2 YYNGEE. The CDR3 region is CASSVRDRPYGYTF. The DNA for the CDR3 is TGTGCCAGCAGCGTAAGGGACAGACCATATGGCTACACCTTC.

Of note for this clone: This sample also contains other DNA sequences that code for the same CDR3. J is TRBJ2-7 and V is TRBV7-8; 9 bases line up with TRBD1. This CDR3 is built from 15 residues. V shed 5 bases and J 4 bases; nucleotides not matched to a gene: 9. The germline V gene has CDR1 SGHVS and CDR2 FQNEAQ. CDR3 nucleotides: TGTGCCAGCAGCCCCAATCCTGGACAGGGGTACGAGCAGTACTTC. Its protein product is CASSPNPGQGYEQYF. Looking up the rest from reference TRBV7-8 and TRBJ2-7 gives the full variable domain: GAGVSQSPRYKVAKRGQDVALRCDPISGHVSLFWYQQALGQGPEFLTYFQNEAQLDKSGLPSDRFFAERPEGSVSTLKIQRTQQEDSAVYLCASSPNPGQGYEQYFGPGTRLTVT.

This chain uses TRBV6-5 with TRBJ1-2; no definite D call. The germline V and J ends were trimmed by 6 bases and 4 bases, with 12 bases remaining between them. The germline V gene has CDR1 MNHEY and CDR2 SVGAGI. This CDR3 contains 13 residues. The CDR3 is CASSSRTGYGYTF. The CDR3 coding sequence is TGTGCCAGCAGCTCCAGGACGGGCTATGGCTACACCTTC.

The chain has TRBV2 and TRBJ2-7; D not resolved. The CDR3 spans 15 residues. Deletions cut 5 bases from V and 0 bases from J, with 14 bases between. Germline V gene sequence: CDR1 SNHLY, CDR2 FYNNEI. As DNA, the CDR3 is TGTGCCAGCAGTCCCCTTTGGGCCTACTCCTACGAGCAGTACTTC. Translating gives CASSPLWAYSYEQYF.

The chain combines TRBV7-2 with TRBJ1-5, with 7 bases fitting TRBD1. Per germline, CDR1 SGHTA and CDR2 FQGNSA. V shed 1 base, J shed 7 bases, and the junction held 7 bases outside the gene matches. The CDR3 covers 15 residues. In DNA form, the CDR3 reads TGTGCCAGCAGCTTAGAACAGGGGAGCCGGCAGCCCCAGCATTTT. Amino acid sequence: CASSLEQGSRQPQHF.

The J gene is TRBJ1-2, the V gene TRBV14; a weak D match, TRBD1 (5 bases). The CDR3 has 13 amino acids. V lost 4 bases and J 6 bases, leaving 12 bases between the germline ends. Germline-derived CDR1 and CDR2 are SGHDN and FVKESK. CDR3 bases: TGTGCCAGCAGCCTAAAGGGGACGAATGGCTACACCTTC. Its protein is CASSLKGTNGYTF.

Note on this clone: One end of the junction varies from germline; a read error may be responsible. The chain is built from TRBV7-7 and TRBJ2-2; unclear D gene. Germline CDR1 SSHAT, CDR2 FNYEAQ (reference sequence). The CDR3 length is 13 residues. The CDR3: CASSANSAGELFF. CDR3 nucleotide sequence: TGTGCTAGCAGCGCCAATTCGGCCGGGGAGCTGTTTTTT.

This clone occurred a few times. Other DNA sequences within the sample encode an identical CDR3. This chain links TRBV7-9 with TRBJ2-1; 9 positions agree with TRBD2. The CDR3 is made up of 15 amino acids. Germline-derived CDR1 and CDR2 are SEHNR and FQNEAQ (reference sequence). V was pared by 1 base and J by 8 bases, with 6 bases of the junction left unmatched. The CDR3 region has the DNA TGTGCCAGCAGCTTAGGGCTAGCGGGGATCGATGAGCAGTTCTTC. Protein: CASSLGLAGIDEQFF. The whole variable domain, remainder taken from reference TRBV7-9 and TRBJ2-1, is DTGVSQNPRHKITKRGQNVTFRCDPISEHNRLYWYRQTLGQGPEFLTYFQNEAQLEKSRLLSDRFSAERPKGSFSTLEIQRTEQGDSAMYLCASSLGLAGIDEQFFGPGTRLTVL.

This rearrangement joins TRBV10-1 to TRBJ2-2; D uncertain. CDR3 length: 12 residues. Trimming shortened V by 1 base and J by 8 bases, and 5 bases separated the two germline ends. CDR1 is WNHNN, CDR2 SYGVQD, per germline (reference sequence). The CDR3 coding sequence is TGCGCCAGCAGTGAGTGGTCAGGGGAGCTGTTTTTT. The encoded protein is CASSEWSGELFF.

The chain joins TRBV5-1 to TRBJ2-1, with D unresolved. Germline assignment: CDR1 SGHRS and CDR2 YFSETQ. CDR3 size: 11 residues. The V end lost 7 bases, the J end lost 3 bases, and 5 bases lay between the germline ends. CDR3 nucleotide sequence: TGCGCCAGCTTCGGCTACAATGAGCAGTTCTTC. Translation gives CASFGYNEQFF. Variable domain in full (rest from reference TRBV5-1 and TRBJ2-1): KAGVTQTPRYLIKTRGQQVTLSCSPISGHRSVSWYQQTPGQGLQFLFEYFSETQRNKGNFPGRFSGRQFSNSRSEMNVSTLELGDSALYLCASFGYNEQFFGPGTRLTVL.

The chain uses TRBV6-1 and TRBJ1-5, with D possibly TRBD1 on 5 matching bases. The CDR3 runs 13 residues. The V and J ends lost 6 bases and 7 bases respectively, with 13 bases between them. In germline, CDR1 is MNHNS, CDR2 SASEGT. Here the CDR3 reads CASRLQVEQPQHF. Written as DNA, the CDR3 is TGTGCCAGCAGGTTACAGGTAGAGCAGCCCCAGCATTTT.

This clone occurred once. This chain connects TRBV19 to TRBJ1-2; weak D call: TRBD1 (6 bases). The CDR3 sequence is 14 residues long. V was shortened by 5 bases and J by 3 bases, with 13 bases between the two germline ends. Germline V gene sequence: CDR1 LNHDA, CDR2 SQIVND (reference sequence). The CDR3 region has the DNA TGTGCCAGTAGTGCCACAGGGACCCACTATGGCTACACCTTC. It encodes CASSATGTHYGYTF.

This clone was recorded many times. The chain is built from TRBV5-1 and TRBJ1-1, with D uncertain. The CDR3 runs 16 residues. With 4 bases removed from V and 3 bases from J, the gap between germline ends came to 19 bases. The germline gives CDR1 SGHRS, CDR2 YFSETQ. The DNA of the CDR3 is TGCGCCAGCAGCCCCCGTCCCTCGGGAGTTTACACTGAAGCTTTCTTT. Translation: CASSPRPSGVYTEAFF.